Presented here are 24 T cell receptor beta chains from one specimen sequenced in a study of blood T cell repertoires in COVID-19. Clones were sequenced by immunoSEQ multiplex PCR, and TCRdb holds only the in-frame ones, with some missing. The repertoire has approximately 260,000 clones, about nine tenths of them found once; the top ten carry just over 7%. Sequencing was carried out using peripheral blood. The receptors shown here come from a man between 60 and 75 years old who had recovered from COVID-19.

The chain combines TRBV6-4 with TRBJ1-1, with D perhaps TRBD1 (6 bases). Germline CDR1 reads MRHNA; CDR2 reads SNTAGT. The CDR3 is made up of 15 amino acids. The V end was cut by 6 bases, the J end by 1 base, with 15 bases between. DNA of the CDR3: TGTGCCAGCAGGGCCAGGACAGACCAGAACACTGAAGCTTTCTTT. Translation: CASRARTDQNTEAFF.

The CDR3 region has the DNA TGTGCCAGTAGGACTTGGGACAGGGTTGATGGCTACACCTTC. Residues: CASRTWDRVDGYTF. The V and J genes are TRBV19 and TRBJ1-2, with 9 bases identical to TRBD1. This CDR3 spans 14 amino acids. Per the germline V gene, CDR1 is LNHDA and CDR2 is SQIVND (reference sequence). The V segment lost 6 bases and the J segment 6 bases; nucleotides outside the gene matches: 8.

V and J are TRBV5-1 and TRBJ2-3; D might be TRBD2 (5 bases). CDR1 is SGHRS, CDR2 YFSETQ, per germline. The CDR3 loop spans 16 amino acids. V was trimmed by 0 bases and J by 1 base, leaving 12 bases between them. CDR3 sequence: CASSLDRGIGTDTQYF. The DNA of the CDR3 is TGCGCCAGCAGCTTGGACCGGGGAATCGGCACAGATACGCAGTATTTT.

The chain joins TRBV25-1 to TRBJ1-6; D is undetermined. CDR3 length: 17 amino acids. CDR1 and CDR2 from the germline V gene are MGHDK and SYGVNS. V was shortened by 1 base and J by 0 bases, with 10 bases between the two germline ends. CDR3 sequence: CASSELSGRSYNSPLHF. The CDR3 DNA reads TGTGCCAGCAGTGAATTGTCCGGTCGCTCCTATAATTCACCCCTCCACTTT.

This chain links TRBV29-1 with TRBJ2-1, with D possibly TRBD1 on 5 matching bases. Germline CDR1 and CDR2: SQVTM and ANQGSEA. V lost 4 bases and J 8 bases, leaving 12 bases between the germline ends. This CDR3 spans 12 amino acids. The CDR3 coding sequence is TGCAGCGTTGTGGCAGGGTATGATGAGCAGTTCTTC. Its translation is CSVVAGYDEQFF.

Remarks on this clone: No DNA is shown, since the ends of the CDR3 on it are uncertain; the CDR3 is the one TCRdb lists. V gene TRBV3-1 (or the pseudogene TRBV3-2) combines with J gene TRBJ1-2. Germline V CDR1 and CDR2: LGHDT, YNNKEL (reference sequence). Both ends counted, the CDR3 spans 17 residues. CDR3: CASSQDPDFRGDYGYTF.

The chain joins TRBV24-1 to TRBJ2-1; 10 bases align to TRBD2. With 3 bases clipped from V and 10 bases from J, the junction kept 5 bases outside the gene matches. The CDR3 covers 14 residues. The germline gives CDR1 KGHDR, CDR2 SFDVKD. DNA of the CDR3: TGTGCCACCAGTGATCGGACTAGCGGAAACGAGCAGTTCTTC. Translation: CATSDRTSGNEQFF.

This clone appeared once. V and J are TRBV7-9 and TRBJ2-5, with D perhaps matching TRBD1 (6 bases). The CDR3 is 14 amino acids. Germline values: CDR1 SEHNR, CDR2 FQNEAQ (reference sequence). The V gene lost 2 bases and the J gene lost 3 bases, with 10 bases spanning the gap. CDR3 loop: CASSLYNREETQYF. In DNA, the CDR3 is TGTGCCAGCAGCTTATATAACAGGGAAGAGACCCAGTACTTC.

The chain couples TRBV20-1 to TRBJ1-2, with 8 bases fitting TRBD1. Per the germline V gene, CDR1 is DFQATT and CDR2 is SNEGSKA (reference sequence). This CDR3 contains 14 residues. V lost 3 bases and J lost 4; bases outside the gene matches: 7. The CDR3 loop reads CSASGTGESYGYTF. In nucleotides, the CDR3 is TGCAGTGCTAGTGGGACAGGAGAAAGCTATGGCTACACCTTC.

Remarks on this clone: One junction end disagrees with the germline gene, perhaps due to a read error. This sample includes further DNA sequences coding for the same CDR3. The chain is built from TRBV5-1 and TRBJ1-4, with 7 positions matching TRBD1. CDR3 length: 16 residues. Germline lookup yields CDR1 SGHRS and CDR2 YFSETQ. The CDR3 coding sequence is TGCGCCAGCAGCTTGGGAAGGGGGCAGGATAATGAAAAATTGTTTTTT. Protein: CASSLGRGQDNEKLFF.

This chain links TRBV2 with TRBJ1-1, with D possibly TRBD1 on 5 matching bases. Per the germline V gene, CDR1 is SNHLY and CDR2 is FYNNEI. Trimming removed 4 bases at V and 4 bases at J, with 10 bases between. This CDR3 has 13 residues. CDR3 DNA sequence: TGTGCCAGCAGTGTTAAGGGGTCCACTGAAGCTTTCTTT. Encoded protein: CASSVKGSTEAFF.

The V call is TRBV18, the J call TRBJ1-1; no firm D call. In germline, CDR1 is KGHSH, CDR2 LQKENI. The CDR3 length is 13 residues. Trimming stripped 6 bases from V and 3 bases from J, with 11 bases between. CDR3 sequence reads: CASSPGLDTEAFF. The CDR3 region has the DNA TGTGCCAGCTCTCCAGGCCTTGACACTGAAGCTTTCTTT.

The genes are TRBV1 and TRBJ2-7; the table gives TRBD1 as D, unverified against the DNA. TRBV1 is a recognized pseudogene. This CDR3 comprises 15 residues. Here the CDR3 DNA reads TGCACCAGCAGCCAAGCGACAGTCAGGGGCTACGAGCAGTACGTC. It yields the protein CTSSQATVRGYEQYV.

This clone has just a few counts. The chain employs TRBV6-5 and TRBJ1-1; D is uncertain. Germline V lookup: CDR1 MNHEY, CDR2 SVGAGI. The CDR3 has 11 amino acids. V lost 5 bases and J lost 9, with 10 bases in between. The CDR3 reads CASSRGSKAFF. DNA of the CDR3: TGTGCCAGCAGTCGGGGTTCGAAAGCTTTCTTT.

This clone was seen more than once but under ten times. The chain joins TRBV19 to TRBJ2-7; TRBD1 agrees at 9 bases. Trimming removed 8 bases from V and 4 bases from J; junction bases left unmatched: 3. This CDR3 spans 12 amino acids. Looked up from germline, CDR1 is LNHDA and CDR2 is SQIVND (reference sequence). The CDR3 region is CASLGTGYEQYV. The CDR3 nucleotides are TGTGCCAGTCTAGGGACAGGGTACGAGCAGTACGTC.

This clone occurred once. J is TRBJ2-7 and V is TRBV18, with D possibly matching TRBD1 (6 bases). Trimming stripped 4 bases from V and 3 bases from J, with 16 bases between. CDR3 length: 15 residues. The germline V gene has CDR1 KGHSH and CDR2 LQKENI. CDR3 nucleotide sequence: TGTGCCAGCTCACTCGGGCCGACGACAGGCTACGAGCAGTACGTC. Residues: CASSLGPTTGYEQYV.

This chain uses TRBV3-1 (or the pseudogene TRBV3-2) with TRBJ1-2, with 9 nucleotides matching TRBD1. Looked up from germline, CDR1 is LGHDT and CDR2 is YNNKEL (reference sequence). There are 14 residues in the CDR3. Trimming removed 9 bases from V and 4 bases from J; junction bases left unmatched: 9. The CDR3: CASGVTGGIYGYTF. The CDR3, as DNA: TGTGCCAGTGGGGTTACAGGGGGCATCTATGGCTACACCTTC.

There are a few counts of this clone. The chain links TRBV4-1 to TRBJ2-6; 11 bases are shared with TRBD1. The CDR3 is 17 residues long. V trimming: 2 bases; J trimming: 2 bases; junction bases outside the gene matches: 2. Germline V gene data show CDR1 as MGHRA and CDR2 as YSYEKL. CDR3 in DNA: TGCGCCAGCAGCCAACGGACAGGGGGCACTGGGGCCAACGTCCTGACTTTC. Translating it yields CASSQRTGGTGANVLTF.

CDR3 nucleotides: TGCGCCAGCAGCCAAGACAGGACTAGCGGGGCTAGCACAGATACGCAGTATTTT. It encodes CASSQDRTSGASTDTQYF. The V gene is TRBV4-1, the J gene TRBJ2-3, with 12 bases matching TRBD2. Trimming removed 0 bases from V and 0 bases from J; junction bases left unmatched: 4. Germline values: CDR1 MGHRA, CDR2 YSYEKL. The CDR3 loop spans 18 amino acids.

The chain carries TRBV5-1 and TRBJ2-1; D may be TRBD1 (6 bases). Looked up from germline, CDR1 is SGHRS and CDR2 is YFSETQ. V lost 3 bases, J lost 0 bases, and 10 bases lay in between. This CDR3 region has 15 residues. CDR3 region: CASSSQGDSYNEQFF. As DNA, the CDR3 is TGCGCCAGCAGCTCACAGGGAGACTCCTACAATGAGCAGTTCTTC.

This sequence joins TRBV30 and TRBJ2-7; 8 nucleotides match TRBD1. This CDR3 contains 14 residues. The V segment lost 2 bases and the J segment 7 bases; nucleotides outside the gene matches: 10. Germline CDR1 and CDR2: GTSNPN and SVGIG (reference sequence). CDR3 loop: CAWSLDRDLSEQYF. The CDR3 DNA is TGTGCCTGGAGTTTGGACAGGGACCTTAGTGAGCAGTACTTC.

The V gene is TRBV28, the J gene TRBJ1-2, with D perhaps TRBD1 (5 bases). Trimming stripped 2 bases from V and 4 bases from J, with 14 bases between. The length of the CDR3 is 15 residues. The germline CDR1 and CDR2 sequences are MDHEN and SYDVKM. As DNA, the CDR3 is TGTGCCAGCAGTTTACCAGGCCTGCAGGGCTATGGCTACACCTTC. It codes for CASSLPGLQGYGYTF.

The chain is built from TRBV5-4 and TRBJ2-7; 10 bases match TRBD1. This CDR3 is built from 16 residues. The germline V gene encodes CDR1 SGHNT and CDR2 YYREEE (reference sequence). The V gene end was trimmed by 3 bases and the J gene end by 2 bases; junction bases not matched to a gene: 8. The chain's CDR3 is CASSSRDRGRPYEQYF. In nucleotides, the CDR3 is TGTGCCAGCAGCTCCAGAGACAGGGGGCGTCCCTACGAGCAGTACTTC. Variable domain in full (rest from reference TRBV5-4 and TRBJ2-7): ETGVTQSPTHLIKTRGQQVTLRCSSQSGHNTVSWYQQALGQGPQFIFQYYREEENGRGNFPPRFSGLQFPNYSSELNVNALELDDSALYLCASSSRDRGRPYEQYFGPGTRLTVT.

The chain couples TRBV10-3 to TRBJ1-6; TRBD1 matches at 7 bases. Germline loops: CDR1 ENHRY, CDR2 SYGVKD. The junction had 1 base not matched to a gene; V was cut back by 0 bases and J by 5 bases. The CDR3 has 15 amino acids. CDR3 sequence reads: CAISESGQHNSPLHF. Here the CDR3 DNA reads TGTGCCATCAGTGAGTCGGGACAGCATAATTCACCCCTCCACTTT.